Below, one T cell receptor beta chain is given with its context. What it recognizes is unknown. These data originate in a study of T-cell memory formation after mild COVID-19. Employing constant-segment primers, 5'RACE generated TCR alpha and TCR beta cDNA libraries bearing sample barcodes and UMIs. Each CDR3 protein is one row after TCRdb ran MiXCR on the 5' RACE reads. This repertoire shows roughly 130,000 distinct CDR3 sequences, about 5.9% found once; its top ten account for 2.2%. The CDR3 extends over 12 amino acids. Germline V lookup: CDR1 SEHNR, CDR2 FQNEAQ (reference sequence). V was pared by 5 bases and J by 6 bases, with 7 bases between. Overall study results and limits: Cross-reactive memory seemingly joined, as some responding clones were found in pre-infection memory.

This TCR was sampled from an adult woman who had mild COVID-19 (a few samples of this study predate the infection). Cell type and time point are not known. The source material was PBMCs or a T cell subset sorted from them (not recorded which). The gene calls are TRBV7-9 and TRBJ1-4; the D is unclear. CDR3 DNA sequence: TGTGCCAGCAGCCGAGGTCATGAAAAACTGTTTTTT. Translation gives CASSRGHEKLFF.